This TCR beta chain originates from a study of T cell responses to AZD1222 COVID-19 vaccine. Whole-study results and caveats: Unmutated variant regions are reportedly targeted by nearly half of spike-specific TCRs.

The V and J ends lost 5 bases and 1 base respectively, with 14 bases between them. The CDR3 is 16 amino acids. CDR1 and CDR2 from the germline V gene are SGHTA and FQGTGA. As for this clone: What it binds is not known.

This table comes from immunoSEQ multiplex PCR, and its TCRdb copy is limited to in-frame clones, with some not included. The sample has 130,000 to 150,000 clones; about 91% are singletons. This receptor was identified in an adult in good health. V is TRBV7-3 and J is TRBJ2-2, with no clear D. This specimen consisted of peripheral blood, obtained on day 0 of AZD1222 vaccination. This chain's CDR3 is CASSRGRTLNTGELFF. CDR3 bases: TGTGCCAGCAGCCGTGGACGGACCTTGAACACCGGGGAGCTGTTTTTT.